The 24 T cell receptor beta chains presented below share a single source sample, sequenced in a study of blood T cell repertoires in COVID-19. The repertoire was sequenced with immunoSEQ multiplex PCR; TCRdb's copy has only in-frame clones and lacks some. The data hold around 150,000 clones, with 80% observed a single time. Sequenced sample: peripheral blood. The receptors here all came from a woman in her fifties or sixties with acute or convalescent COVID-19.

The chain joins TRBV6-5 to TRBJ1-2; a possible D gene is TRBD1 (5 bases). Trimming took off 10 bases at V and 0 bases at J, with 15 bases between the two ends. The CDR3 has 14 amino acids. The germline V gene encodes CDR1 MNHEY and CDR2 SVGAGI. CDR3 sequence reads: CATRWGGTNYGYTF. The CDR3 DNA reads TGTGCCACCAGGTGGGGGGGTACTAACTATGGCTACACCTTC.

V is TRBV7-6 and J is TRBJ2-1, with 9 bases fitting TRBD1. The CDR3 is 16 amino acids. CDR1 SGHVS and CDR2 FNYEAQ come from the germline V gene. The V gene end was trimmed by 5 bases and the J gene end by 10 bases; junction bases not matched to a gene: 15. The CDR3 sequence is CASSDSSPGQGFEQFF. CDR3 in DNA: TGTGCCAGCAGCGACTCATCCCCGGGACAGGGATTCGAGCAGTTCTTC.

The V gene is TRBV19, the J gene TRBJ1-4; D is uncertain. Germline-derived CDR1 and CDR2 are LNHDA and SQIVND (reference sequence). V was shortened by 8 bases and J by 1 base, with 11 bases between the two germline ends. The CDR3 has 14 amino acids. The CDR3 nucleotides read TGTGCCAGTCGCTTGGGAGAAACTAATGAAAAACTGTTTTTT. It specifies CASRLGETNEKLFF.

This chain joins TRBV7-9 and TRBJ1-6; D is perhaps TRBD1 (6 bases). This CDR3 has 14 residues. From germline, CDR1 is SEHNR and CDR2 FQNEAQ (reference sequence). V dropped 5 bases and J dropped 8 bases, with 13 bases sitting between them. CDR3 amino acids: CASSPMDSYSPLHF. DNA of the CDR3: TGTGCCAGCAGCCCTATGGACAGCTATTCACCCCTCCACTTT.

The V gene is TRBV7-9, the J gene TRBJ2-3, with 14 bases identical to TRBD2. The CDR3 has 16 residues. The V and J ends lost 7 bases and 5 bases, in that order; junction bases with no gene match: 8. From germline, CDR1 is SEHNR and CDR2 FQNEAQ (reference sequence). CDR3 residues: CASNFRLAGGQDTQYF. In nucleotides, the CDR3 is TGTGCCAGCAACTTCAGACTAGCGGGGGGGCAAGATACGCAGTATTTT.

The V and J genes are TRBV18 and TRBJ2-7, with 10 positions matching TRBD1. The CDR3 runs 15 residues. The V gene's germline CDR1 is KGHSH and CDR2 LQKENI. V trimming: 3 bases; J trimming: 4 bases; junction bases outside the gene matches: 6. The DNA for the CDR3 is TGTGCCAGCTCACCTCCGGGACAGGGGCTATACGAGCAGTACTTC. It is translated as CASSPPGQGLYEQYF.

The V and J genes are TRBV29-1 and TRBJ2-3; a possible D gene is TRBD2 (7 bases). Germline lookup yields CDR1 SQVTM and CDR2 ANQGSEA. CDR3 length: 13 residues. V lost 4 bases and J lost 3, with 11 bases in between. The CDR3 spells CSVVGGVTDTQYF. Written as DNA, the CDR3 is TGCAGCGTTGTAGGGGGGGTGACAGATACGCAGTATTTT.

V is TRBV5-1 and J is TRBJ1-4; tentative D call: TRBD1 (6 bases). CDR3 length: 14 amino acids. The germline gives CDR1 SGHRS, CDR2 YFSETQ. V was trimmed by 5 bases and J by 5 bases, leaving 13 bases between them. CDR3 sequence (DNA): TGCGCCAGCAGTACGCAGGGGATAAATGAAAAACTGTTTTTT. As protein: CASSTQGINEKLFF.

The V gene is TRBV27, the J gene TRBJ2-1; 10 positions match TRBD1. CDR3 length: 16 residues. Germline V gene sequence: CDR1 MNHEY, CDR2 SMNVEV (reference sequence). J gave up 11 bases and V 5 bases, and 15 bases lay outside the gene matches. CDR3 loop: CASSPTGGWERWKQFF. The CDR3 DNA sequence: TGTGCCAGCAGTCCGACAGGGGGCTGGGAAAGGTGGAAGCAGTTCTTC.

The gene calls are TRBV19 and TRBJ2-3; 7 bases are a match to TRBD2. J lost 5 bases, V lost 4 bases, and 12 bases had no gene match. The germline CDR1 and CDR2 sequences are LNHDA and SQIVND (reference sequence). The CDR3 consists of 16 residues. This CDR3 reads CASSTISGLPGDTQYF. The CDR3 nucleotides are TGTGCCAGTAGTACAATCTCGGGACTACCAGGAGATACGCAGTATTTT.

The V gene is TRBV7-2, the J gene TRBJ2-5; TRBD2 might be the D (6 bases). Germline assignment: CDR1 SGHTA and CDR2 FQGNSA. The CDR3 has 15 amino acids. V shed 1 base and J shed 5 bases, with 14 bases lying between them. CDR3: CASSLVVRGGETQYF. For the CDR3, the DNA is TGTGCCAGCAGCTTAGTGGTCCGCGGAGGGGAGACCCAGTACTTC.

The CDR3 here is CASSPGLQMNTEAFF. The CDR3 region has the DNA TGTGCCAGCAGCCCAGGGCTCCAAATGAACACTGAAGCTTTCTTT. This chain uses TRBV7-2 with TRBJ1-1; D possibly corresponds to TRBD1 (5 bases). The CDR3 covers 15 residues. The ends were cut back, 5 bases at V and 0 bases at J, with 13 bases in the middle. Germline values: CDR1 SGHTA, CDR2 FQGNSA. Variable domain in full (rest from reference TRBV7-2 and TRBJ1-1): GAGVSQSPSNKVTEKGKDVELRCDPISGHTALYWYRQSLGQGLEFLIYFQGNSAPDKSGLPSDRFSAERTGGSVSTLTIQRTQQEDSAVYLCASSPGLQMNTEAFFGQGTRLTVV.

J is TRBJ2-3 and V is TRBV9, with D perhaps TRBD2 (6 bases). V dropped 0 bases and J dropped 6 bases, with 11 bases sitting between them. CDR1 and CDR2 from the germline V gene are SGDLS and YYNGEE. The CDR3 runs 14 residues. CDR3 amino acids: CASSVAPGADTQYF. The CDR3 DNA reads as TGTGCCAGCAGCGTAGCCCCGGGAGCCGATACGCAGTATTTT.

This clone was counted a few times. J is TRBJ2-5 and V is TRBV7-3, with TRBD1 identical over 8 bases. After removal of 8 bases from V and 5 bases from J, the junction contained 13 bases not matched to a gene. The CDR3 extends over 15 amino acids. Germline lookup yields CDR1 SGHTA and CDR2 FQGTGA. For the CDR3, the DNA is TGTGCCAGCGGGAGGTTTCCAGGGGGCAGGGAGACCCAGTACTTC. This gives the protein CASGRFPGGRETQYF.

This chain joins TRBV7-2 and TRBJ2-7; TRBD2 might be the D (5 bases). Germline CDR1 is SGHTA and CDR2 is FQGNSA. The CDR3 totals 14 residues. Trimming removed 6 bases at V and 0 bases at J, with 12 bases between. The CDR3 DNA is TGTGCCAGCAGACTAGTTAGCGCCTCCTACGAGCAGTACTTC. The encoded protein is CASRLVSASYEQYF.

The J gene is TRBJ1-5, the V gene TRBV5-5; D call uncertain. V shed 0 bases and J shed 6 bases, with 10 bases lying between them. CDR1 and CDR2 from the germline V gene are SGHKS and YYEKEE (reference sequence). The CDR3 runs to 14 residues. The CDR3 spells CASSLGAGPQPQHF. The CDR3 DNA reads as TGTGCCAGCAGCTTGGGGGCAGGTCCTCAGCCCCAGCATTTT.

The rearrangement uses TRBV24-1 and TRBJ1-5, with D possibly matching TRBD1 (5 bases). The germline gives CDR1 KGHDR, CDR2 SFDVKD. The V end was cut by 6 bases, the J end by 7 bases, with 12 bases between. CDR3 length: 13 amino acids. The CDR3 sequence: CATSPGAGQPQHF. The CDR3 bases are TGTGCCACCAGTCCGGGCGCAGGGCAGCCCCAGCATTTT.

This chain joins TRBV28 and TRBJ2-1, with 7 bases that match TRBD2. V gave up 3 bases and J gave up 6 bases; unmatched junction bases: 2. There are 13 residues in the CDR3. Germline V gene lookup returns CDR1 MDHEN and CDR2 SYDVKM. CDR3 nucleotide sequence: TGTGCCAGCAGTTTCTGGACTAGCAATGAGCAGTTCTTC. Translated, it gives CASSFWTSNEQFF.

This clone has just one count. The chain employs TRBV7-2 and TRBJ1-6, with 8 bases identical to TRBD1. V was pared by 5 bases and J by 10 bases, with 10 bases of the junction left unmatched. The CDR3 spans 15 residues. CDR1 SGHTA and CDR2 FQGNSA come from the germline V gene. The CDR3 DNA reads as TGTGCCAGCAGCCCAACGGGACAGGTCAGATCACCCCTCCACTTT. Residues: CASSPTGQVRSPLHF. Full variable domain (rest looked up from reference TRBV7-2 and TRBJ1-6): GAGVSQSPSNKVTEKGKDVELRCDPISGHTALYWYRQSLGQGLEFLIYFQGNSAPDKSGLPSDRFSAERTGGSVSTLTIQRTQQEDSAVYLCASSPTGQVRSPLHFGNGTRLTVT.

This clone turned up a few times. The chain uses TRBV5-1 and TRBJ1-1; no firm D call. This CDR3 has 14 amino acids. The germline CDR1 and CDR2 sequences are SGHRS and YFSETQ. With 0 bases removed from V and 6 bases from J, the gap between germline ends came to 12 bases. This CDR3 reads CASSLGGWAAEAFF. The CDR3 DNA is TGCGCCAGCAGCTTGGGAGGGTGGGCTGCTGAAGCTTTCTTT.

This rearrangement joins TRBV3-1 (or the pseudogene TRBV3-2) to TRBJ2-7, with 7 bases lining up with TRBD1. Per germline, CDR1 LGHDT and CDR2 YNNKEL (reference sequence). CDR3 length: 16 amino acids. V lost 5 bases, J lost 4 bases, and 14 bases stayed unmatched. The CDR3 region has the DNA TGTGCCAGCAGCAACCGAGGACAGGTCCTGGGGTACGAGCAGTACTTC. It encodes CASSNRGQVLGYEQYF.

The chain uses TRBV9 and TRBJ1-2; no firm D call. Germline assignment: CDR1 SGDLS and CDR2 YYNGEE. The CDR3 has 14 amino acids. V was cut by 4 bases and J by 5 bases, with 15 bases left in between. The CDR3 nucleotides are TGTGCCAGCAGCACGGGTAGGCGTATGTATGGCTACACCTTC. The encoded protein is CASSTGRRMYGYTF.

The chain uses TRBV30 and TRBJ1-6; the D gene is possibly TRBD1 (5 bases). This CDR3 is 13 amino acids long. V was cut by 7 bases and J by 5 bases, with 12 bases left in between. Germline-derived CDR1 and CDR2 are GTSNPN and SVGIG (reference sequence). Here the CDR3 reads CASRGFDNSPLHF. The CDR3, as DNA: TGTGCCTCGAGGGGCTTCGATAATTCACCCCTCCACTTT. The whole variable domain, remainder taken from reference TRBV30 and TRBJ1-6, is SQTIHQWPATLVQPVGSPLSLECTVEGTSNPNLYWYRQAAGRGLQLLFYSVGIGQISSEVPQNLSASRPQDRQFILSSKKLLLSDSGFYLCASRGFDNSPLHFGNGTRLTVT.

J is TRBJ1-5 and V is TRBV2; 12 nucleotides align to TRBD1. CDR1 SNHLY and CDR2 FYNNEI come from the germline V gene. The CDR3 extends over 17 amino acids. J was trimmed by 2 bases and V by 4 bases; bases with no gene match: 6. The CDR3: CASSGDRGRAGNQPQHF. CDR3 in DNA: TGTGCCAGCAGTGGGGACAGGGGGCGCGCCGGCAATCAGCCCCAGCATTTT.